Only one count was recorded for the clone carrying this TCR beta chain. Here immunoSEQ multiplex PCR was the method, and the copy in TCRdb shows in-frame clones only, minus some. The sample holds around 330,000 clones; around nine tenths are singletons and the top ten take roughly 4.1%. These data come from a study of blood T cell repertoires in COVID-19. The sequenced sample was peripheral blood. This clonotype was sampled from a woman between 50 and 59 years old with active or convalescent COVID-19.

CDR3 loop: CASSDRTANTEAFF. The CDR3 DNA sequence: TGTGCCAGCTCAGATCGGACTGCAAACACTGAAGCTTTCTTT. The chain joins TRBV18 to TRBJ1-1, with D uncertain. The germline V and J ends were trimmed by 5 bases and 2 bases, with 12 bases remaining between them. Germline CDR1 and CDR2: KGHSH and LQKENI. This CDR3 is built from 14 residues.